These 10 T cell receptor beta chains originate from one sample sequenced in a study of shared clonotypes between healthy human individuals. Sequenced by immunoSEQ multiplex PCR; TCRdb stores in-frame clones only, minus some. The data contain roughly 2.5 million clones, 85% to 95% of them singletons. What was sequenced was naive CD4+ T cells sorted from blood. Subset reported: CD45RA+ positively selected. The receptors derive from a man younger than 30 in good health.

The rearrangement links TRBV5-4 to TRBJ2-7; 7 positions match TRBD2. Per the germline V gene, CDR1 is SGHNT and CDR2 is YYREEE (reference sequence). This CDR3 is built from 17 residues. V lost 4 bases to trimming and J lost 3 bases; unmatched junction nucleotides: 16. CDR3 sequence: CASSPGQGLGLVYEQYF. The CDR3 DNA is TGTGCCAGCAGCCCGGGCCAAGGACTAGGTCTGGTCTACGAGCAGTACTTC.

The rearrangement uses TRBV29-1 and TRBJ2-7, with a weak D call TRBD2 (6 bases). The CDR3 consists of 13 residues. From germline, CDR1 is SQVTM and CDR2 ANQGSEA. V gave up 7 bases and J gave up 0 bases, with 13 bases separating them. CDR3 sequence reads: CSGRLGSSYEQYF. CDR3 DNA: TGCAGCGGCAGACTAGGAAGCTCCTACGAGCAGTACTTC.

This chain connects TRBV19 to TRBJ2-7; D may be TRBD1 or TRBD2 (5 bases each). V lost 6 bases and J 6 bases, leaving 21 bases between the germline ends. CDR3 length: 15 residues. Germline CDR1 LNHDA, CDR2 SQIVND (reference sequence). In DNA form, the CDR3 reads TGTGCCAGTAGCAAACTGGGGGTGGAGCTGGTCGAGCAGTACTTC. It translates to CASSKLGVELVEQYF. Full variable domain (outside the CDR3, taken from reference TRBV19 and TRBJ2-7): DGGITQSPKYLFRKEGQNVTLSCEQNLNHDAMYWYRQDPGQGLRLIYYSQIVNDFQKGDIAEGYSVSREKKESFPLTVTSAQKNPTAFYLCASSKLGVELVEQYFGPGTRLTVT.

V and J are TRBV6-1 and TRBJ2-2, with a weak D call TRBD2 (5 bases). The CDR3 contains 18 residues. Trimming shortened V by 3 bases and J by 4 bases, and 21 bases separated the two germline ends. Per the germline V gene, CDR1 is MNHNS and CDR2 is SASEGT. The CDR3 DNA is TGTGCCAGCAGTGACCTGCTTGGACTCGCCAGAGGCACCGGGGAGCTGTTTTTT. It translates to CASSDLLGLARGTGELFF.

The chain employs TRBV27 and TRBJ2-7, with D unresolved. There are 14 residues in the CDR3. Between the trimmed V and J ends, which lost 9 bases and 0 bases, there was a span of 15 bases. Germline V CDR1 and CDR2: MNHEY, SMNVEV (reference sequence). CDR3 in amino acids: CASRTTVSSYEQYF. Here the CDR3 DNA reads TGTGCCAGTCGCACGACGGTGAGCTCCTACGAGCAGTACTTC.

Turning to this clone: In the same sample, other DNA sequences code for this CDR3. The chain combines TRBV7-2 with TRBJ2-3; 12 bases agree with TRBD2. Unmatched junction bases numbered 3, after V lost 5 bases and J lost 3 bases. This CDR3 is built from 15 residues. Germline loops: CDR1 SGHTA, CDR2 FQGNSA. CDR3 sequence (DNA): TGTGCCAGCAGCCCCGGGACTAGCGGGACAGATACGCAGTATTTT. Protein product: CASSPGTSGTDTQYF.

CDR3 coding DNA: TGTGCCAGCAGCTTAGCGCGAACTAGCGGGAGCGGAAGCTCCTACAATGAGCAGTTCTTC. Translation gives CASSLARTSGSGSSYNEQFF. V and J are TRBV7-2 and TRBJ2-1; TRBD2 matches 11 bases. CDR3 size: 20 residues. Germline CDR1 reads SGHTA; CDR2 reads FQGNSA. J gave up 0 bases and V 0 bases, and 10 bases lay outside the gene matches.

V gene TRBV10-3 combines with J gene TRBJ2-2; either TRBD1 or TRBD2 may fit D (5 bases each). With 3 bases removed from V and 1 base from J, the gap between germline ends came to 9 bases. Germline loops: CDR1 ENHRY, CDR2 SYGVKD. The CDR3 extends over 15 amino acids. In DNA, the CDR3 is TGTGCCATCAGTGACTGGGGACGGAACACCGGGGAGCTGTTTTTT. It specifies CAISDWGRNTGELFF.

CDR3 nucleotides: TGTGCCAGCTCCCCTGCAGGGGACAACACAGATACGCAGTATTTT. Encoded protein: CASSPAGDNTDTQYF. This sequence joins TRBV18 and TRBJ2-3; perhaps TRBD1 as D (6 bases). The CDR3 totals 15 residues. Trimming took off 6 bases at V and 2 bases at J, with 15 bases between the two ends. Per the germline V gene, CDR1 is KGHSH and CDR2 is LQKENI.

Regarding this clone: The junction shows a germline mismatch at one end, possibly a read error. Other DNA sequences within the sample encode an identical CDR3. The chain is built from TRBV5-1 and TRBJ1-2; 7 bases map to TRBD1. Germline V CDR1 and CDR2: SGHRS, YFSETQ. This CDR3 spans 14 amino acids. As DNA, the CDR3 is TGCGCCAGCAGTTTGGACAGGAGCAACTATGGCTACACCTTC. This gives the protein CASSLDRSNYGYTF.